The TCR beta chain described here comes from a study of blood T cell repertoires in COVID-19. About the study: Donors in the United States, Italy and Spain gave samples during acute or convalescent COVID-19. T cells, B-cell-depleted T cells, or PBMCs provided the cDNA or gDNA that served as material.

Germline assignment: CDR1 SGHRS and CDR2 YFSETQ. The CDR3 sequence is 16 residues long. J was trimmed by 0 bases and V by 6 bases; bases with no gene match: 7. How the authors handled the data: Amplification of reference gene primers was used by the study to estimate nucleated cell counts. The data were produced by immunoSEQ multiplex PCR, yet TCRdb's version contains in-frame clones alone and is incomplete. V, J and clone size were drawn from that table, and D and trimming were deduced from the DNA. The data show fewer than 180,000 clones, around 84% seen once. Material for sequencing was peripheral blood. The TCR comes from a man between 70 and 80 years old with acute or convalescent COVID-19. The chain links TRBV5-1 to TRBJ2-1, with 9 bases that match TRBD2. DNA of the CDR3: TGCGCCAGCACCCGACTAGCGGACAGCTCCTACAATGAGCAGTTCTTC. Its protein is CASTRLADSSYNEQFF. Filled out from reference TRBV5-1 and TRBJ2-1, the complete variable domain reads KAGVTQTPRYLIKTRGQQVTLSCSPISGHRSVSWYQQTPGQGLQFLFEYFSETQRNKGNFPGRFSGRQFSNSRSEMNVSTLELGDSALYLCASTRLADSSYNEQFFGPGTRLTVL.